A single sample gave rise to the 7 T cell receptor beta chains below, sequenced in a study of OX40 agonist ivuxolimab in advanced cancers. The table came from immunoSEQ multiplex PCR; TCRdb's copy has only in-frame clones and leaves some out. The data show tens of thousands of clones, approximately 91% seen once. Material: CD4+ or CD8+ T cells sorted from blood, obtained in a trial of the OX40 agonist ivuxolimab. These receptors all come from an adult with an advanced solid tumor such as melanoma, head and neck, liver or kidney cancer.

The V gene is TRBV7-9, the J gene TRBJ2-7, with TRBD2 identical over 7 bases. Per the germline V gene, CDR1 is SEHNR and CDR2 is FQNEAQ (reference sequence). This CDR3 has 14 residues. Trimming cost V 3 bases and J 7 bases; bases outside gene matches: 9. The CDR3 region has the DNA TGTGCCAGCAGCTTCTCCGGGAGGAAAGGAGAGCAGTACTTC. This codes for CASSFSGRKGEQYF.

The chain couples TRBV5-1 to TRBJ2-7; 8 bases are shared with TRBD2. Germline-derived CDR1 and CDR2 are SGHRS and YFSETQ. There are 15 residues in the CDR3. With 4 bases clipped from V and 2 bases from J, the junction kept 8 bases outside the gene matches. As DNA, the CDR3 is TGCGCCAGCAGCGCCACTAGCGGTAGCCCCTACGAGCAGTACTTC. Translating it yields CASSATSGSPYEQYF. Full variable domain (outside the CDR3, taken from reference TRBV5-1 and TRBJ2-7): KAGVTQTPRYLIKTRGQQVTLSCSPISGHRSVSWYQQTPGQGLQFLFEYFSETQRNKGNFPGRFSGRQFSNSRSEMNVSTLELGDSALYLCASSATSGSPYEQYFGPGTRLTVT.

The V gene is TRBV6-1, the J gene TRBJ1-6; D gene ambiguous. Germline assignment: CDR1 MNHNS and CDR2 SASEGT. The CDR3 sequence is 15 residues long. V lost 1 base, J lost 3 bases, and 7 bases lay in between. This CDR3 reads CASSEDGYYNSPLHF. The CDR3 DNA is TGTGCCAGCAGTGAAGACGGATACTATAATTCACCCCTCCACTTT.

This clone was counted between two and nine times. The chain combines TRBV5-1 with TRBJ2-2, with D unclear. Trimming took off 2 bases at V and 6 bases at J, with 14 bases between the two ends. The CDR3 sequence is 15 residues long. Germline CDR1 and CDR2: SGHRS and YFSETQ. Here the CDR3 reads CASSLEVLGAGELFF. In DNA, the CDR3 is TGCGCCAGCAGCTTAGAGGTATTGGGCGCCGGGGAGCTGTTTTTT.

There are a few counts of this clone. CDR3 sequence: CSVATHEQYF. CDR3 nucleotide sequence: TGCAGCGTTGCGACTCACGAGCAGTACTTC. The V and J genes are TRBV29-1 and TRBJ2-7; no reliable D call. CDR3 size: 10 residues. Looked up from germline, CDR1 is SQVTM and CDR2 is ANQGSEA. With 4 bases removed from V and 5 bases from J, the gap between germline ends came to 6 bases.

This clone was found once. The chain couples TRBV4-2 to TRBJ2-7, with 11 positions matching TRBD2. The V and J ends lost 4 bases and 3 bases, in that order; junction bases with no gene match: 5. The CDR3 is made up of 15 amino acids. Germline V gives CDR1 LGHNA, CDR2 YNFKEQ. The CDR3 here is CASSPSLAGDYEQYF. CDR3 bases: TGTGCCAGCAGCCCATCACTAGCGGGAGACTACGAGCAGTACTTC.

CDR3 loop: CATSAEGPLYEQYF. In DNA, the CDR3 is TGTGCCACCAGCGCGGAGGGGCCTCTCTACGAGCAGTACTTC. The chain combines TRBV15 with TRBJ2-7; the D gene is possibly TRBD2 (6 bases). Germline V CDR1 and CDR2: LNHNV, YYDKDF (reference sequence). The CDR3 has 14 amino acids. The germline V and J ends were trimmed by 5 bases and 3 bases, with 14 bases remaining between them.